The entry below describes one T cell receptor (beta chain). Its antigen remains unknown. V lost 9 bases, J lost 5 bases, and 14 bases lay in between. CDR3 length: 13 amino acids. The germline gives CDR1 SEHNR, CDR2 FQNEAQ (reference sequence). This record belongs to a study of response to subunit inactivated influenza vaccine. Whole-study results and caveats: The study's authors posited that every seasonal influenza vaccination enlists few new T cells.

MiXCR, applied by TCRdb to the RT-PCR reads, yields one record per CDR3 protein. The sample has around 850,000 distinct CDR3 sequences, approximately 17% seen once. The TCR comes from a man in his forties or fifties who received an inactivated influenza vaccine. The sample here was PBMCs from blood, taken around 5 days after vaccination. The chain uses TRBV7-9 and TRBJ1-3; D might be TRBD1 (5 bases). The CDR3 protein is CASRPGRRNTIYF. The CDR3 DNA is TGTGCCAGTCGACCGGGACGTCGAAACACCATATATTTT.